What follows are 24 T cell receptor beta chains derived from one specimen sequenced in a study of CXCR3-negative and CXCR3-positive naive CD8 T cells. The study, taken as a whole, reports: Comparison of naive cells showed more hydrophobic TRB CDR3s in CXCR3-positive than in CXCR3-negative naive cells.

Libraries of TRB cDNA were made by 5' RACE and carried UMIs. Using the 5' RACE reads, TCRdb records one entry per CDR3 protein without DNA. The sample totals approximately 100,000 distinct CDR3 sequences; its top ten clones hold around 0.38%. No antigen is known for these receptors. The source material was naive CXCR3+ CD8+ T cells from blood. Subset specified: CD45RO-CCR7+CD27+CD95- naive CD8+ T cells expressing CXCR3 (TNR3+). These receptors all come from a human donor in good health. Some clones in this sample may be carry-over from other donors' samples.

The chain recombines TRBV29-1 with TRBJ2-7; as DNA is missing, the TRBD1 call by TCRdb cannot be tested. Germline CDR1 is SQVTM and CDR2 is ANQGSEA. This CDR3 spans 15 amino acids. CDR3: CSVGAPGQGNYEQYF.

The rearrangement links TRBV5-1 to TRBJ1-6; absent DNA, TCRdb's TRBD1 call cannot be checked. The germline V gene encodes CDR1 SGHRS and CDR2 YFSETQ. The CDR3 spans 15 residues. The chain's CDR3 is CASSGIGYQNSPLHF.

The gene calls are TRBV4-1 and TRBJ1-1. The CDR3 totals 15 residues. Germline V CDR1 and CDR2: MGHRA, YSYEKL. The CDR3 is CASSQTRTMNTEAFF.

This rearrangement joins TRBV20-1 to TRBJ2-3. The CDR3 sequence is 16 residues long. Germline V gene lookup returns CDR1 DFQATT and CDR2 SNEGSKA (reference sequence). The chain's CDR3 is CSARDRERVSTDTQYF.

J is TRBJ2-5 and V is TRBV4-1; TCRdb selects TRBD1, and the lack of DNA leaves this call unchecked. Germline CDR1 MGHRA, CDR2 YSYEKL. CDR3 size: 16 residues. The CDR3 here is CASSHFDRGGEETQYF.

This rearrangement joins TRBV7-9 to TRBJ2-3; the TCRdb D gene call, TRBD2, has no DNA to confirm it. Germline-derived CDR1 and CDR2 are SEHNR and FQNEAQ (reference sequence). The CDR3 length is 15 residues. CDR3 region: CASSPTSGVADTQYF.

The chain has TRBV12-3 or TRBV12-4 and TRBJ2-1. This CDR3 comprises 14 residues. The CDR3 region is CASSFVENWGEQFF.

J is TRBJ2-1 and V is TRBV7-9; TCRdb picks TRBD2, but there is no DNA to check that call. Germline CDR1 and CDR2: SEHNR and FQNEAQ (reference sequence). This CDR3 spans 16 amino acids. The CDR3 loop is CASSTSLAGTPNEQFF.

The chain uses TRBV29-1 and TRBJ2-5. The germline gives CDR1 SQVTM, CDR2 ANQGSEA. The CDR3 runs to 14 residues. The CDR3 here is CSVVGGNIQETQYF.

The J gene is TRBJ2-1, the V gene TRBV12-3 or TRBV12-4; TCRdb outputs TRBD2, but without DNA this stays unchecked. This CDR3 contains 15 residues. The CDR3: CASSLAGMVSIEQFF.

This chain uses TRBV7-9 with TRBJ1-1. CDR1 is SEHNR and CDR2 is FQNEAQ in the germline V gene (reference sequence). The CDR3 spans 13 residues. This CDR3 is CASTVGVVAEAFF.

The chain is built from TRBV7-9 and TRBJ1-1; the TCRdb call, TRBD1, lacks DNA for checking. The CDR3 contains 13 residues. Germline V gene lookup returns CDR1 SEHNR and CDR2 FQNEAQ (reference sequence). The CDR3 here is CASSSTGPVGAFF. Full variable domain (missing parts from reference TRBV7-9 and TRBJ1-1): DTGVSQNPRHKITKRGQNVTFRCDPISEHNRLYWYRQTLGQGPEFLTYFQNEAQLEKSRLLSDRFSAERPKGSFSTLEIQRTEQGDSAMYLCASSSTGPVGAFFGQGTRLTVV.

This CDR3 reads CASSLYRTGLGYTF. The genes are TRBV5-6 and TRBJ1-2; TCRdb returns TRBD1, unconfirmable since there is no DNA. Germline CDR1 SGHDT, CDR2 YYEEEE. This CDR3 spans 14 amino acids.

This sequence joins TRBV28 and TRBJ2-7; TCRdb gives TRBD1 as the D gene, but with no DNA this cannot be confirmed. The length of the CDR3 is 15 residues. Germline CDR1 and CDR2: MDHEN and SYDVKM. CDR3 amino acids: CASRLYPGTNYEQYF.

The CDR3 sequence: CASSPSSANEQFF. The V gene is TRBV7-6, the J gene TRBJ2-1; TCRdb designates TRBD2, a call that cannot be tested without DNA. Germline V gives CDR1 SGHVS, CDR2 FNYEAQ. The CDR3 sequence is 13 residues long.

The chain uses TRBV4-1 and TRBJ2-7; TCRdb's assignment of TRBD2 cannot be checked, as there is no DNA. CDR3 size: 14 residues. The germline CDR1 and CDR2 sequences are MGHRA and YSYEKL. The CDR3 here is CASSPRTSTYEQYF.

The V and J genes are TRBV5-1 and TRBJ2-1; no DNA is available, so the TRBD2 call from TCRdb remains unchecked. CDR1 and CDR2 from the germline V gene are SGHRS and YFSETQ. The CDR3 loop spans 18 amino acids. CDR3 sequence: CASSWGLAGGSSYNEQFF.

The chain combines TRBV29-1 with TRBJ1-1; the D gene TCRdb calls, TRBD1, cannot be checked with no DNA. Germline CDR1 SQVTM, CDR2 ANQGSEA. The CDR3 spans 18 residues. The CDR3 sequence: CSVRNLIKDRGRDTEAFF.

V gene TRBV9 combines with J gene TRBJ2-7; the TRBD2 assignment by TCRdb is unverifiable without DNA. The CDR3 is 15 amino acids. Germline lookup yields CDR1 SGDLS and CDR2 YYNGEE. CDR3 residues: CASSPASGSSGEQYF.

The rearrangement uses TRBV4-1 and TRBJ1-6; the TCRdb D gene call, TRBD1, has no DNA to confirm it. The CDR3 is 15 residues long. Germline assignment: CDR1 MGHRA and CDR2 YSYEKL. The CDR3 spells CASSQEGQGGSPLHF.

The CDR3 here is CASSLRGGFYEQYF. This chain uses TRBV12-3 or TRBV12-4 with TRBJ2-7. The CDR3 covers 14 residues.

The chain employs TRBV27 and TRBJ2-7. CDR1 MNHEY and CDR2 SMNVEV come from the germline V gene (reference sequence). This CDR3 contains 13 residues. CDR3 sequence reads: CASSLTAAYEQYF.

This sequence joins TRBV5-5 and TRBJ2-5; the TCRdb call, TRBD1, lacks DNA for checking. Germline CDR1 is SGHKS and CDR2 is YYEKEE (reference sequence). This CDR3 spans 16 amino acids. The CDR3 here is CASSSGFARVEETQYF.

The chain is built from TRBV7-6 and TRBJ2-7. Germline V gives CDR1 SGHVS, CDR2 FNYEAQ. This CDR3 is 13 amino acids long. CDR3 protein: CASSFGSSLEQYF. The full variable domain, in which reference TRBV7-6 and TRBJ2-7 provide the parts outside the CDR3, is GAGVSQSPRYKVTKRGQDVALRCDPISGHVSLYWYRQALGQGPEFLTYFNYEAQQDKSGLPNDRFSAERPEGSISTLTIQRTEQRDSAMYRCASSFGSSLEQYFGPGTRLTVT.